These 16 T cell receptor beta chains were all obtained from the same sample, sequenced in a study of CD8 T cells in Susac syndrome. Reverse transcription of about 0.5 to 1 ug RNA was carried out with random hexamers. Using its own MiXCR run on the immunoSEQ multiplex PCR reads, TCRdb lists one record per CDR3 protein. The table has fewer than 150,000 distinct CDR3 sequences, 90% to 95% seen once. The sequencing sample was made of CD8+ T cells from PBMCs. The receptors derive from a human donor in good health.

The chain carries TRBV3-1 and TRBJ1-2; 7 bases are shared with TRBD1. J lost 6 bases, V lost 6 bases, and 7 bases had no gene match. This CDR3 is 13 amino acids long. Germline V gene data show CDR1 as LGHDT and CDR2 as YNNKEL (reference sequence). CDR3 region: CASSLETGHGYTF. CDR3 nucleotide sequence: TGTGCCAGCAGTCTTGAGACAGGGCATGGCTACACCTTC.

This sequence joins TRBV3-1 and TRBJ2-7; TRBD2 agrees at 7 bases. With V trimmed by 3 bases and J by 7 bases, 6 bases remained unmatched. This CDR3 is 13 amino acids long. The germline V gene encodes CDR1 LGHDT and CDR2 YNNKEL (reference sequence). The CDR3 bases are TGTGCCAGCAGCCACGTAAGCGGGATTGAGCAGTACTTC. Encoded protein: CASSHVSGIEQYF.

The rearrangement links TRBV4-3 to TRBJ2-5; no clear D. From germline, CDR1 is LGHNA and CDR2 YSLEER. Trimming stripped 0 bases from V and 2 bases from J, with 10 bases between. CDR3 length equals 15 residues. The CDR3 loop is CASSQDYRGQETQYF. In DNA form, the CDR3 reads TGCGCCAGCAGCCAAGATTATCGTGGGCAAGAGACCCAGTACTTC.

CDR3 residues: CASSLGFTGELFF. The DNA of the CDR3 is TGTGCCAGCAGCTTAGGCTTCACCGGGGAGCTGTTTTTT. The V call is TRBV7-9, the J call TRBJ2-2; D is unresolved. V gave up 1 base and J gave up 4 bases, with 4 bases separating them. Germline loops: CDR1 SEHNR, CDR2 FQNEAQ (reference sequence). CDR3 length: 13 amino acids.

The chain recombines TRBV27 with TRBJ1-5; the D is unclear. Germline CDR1 and CDR2: MNHEY and SMNVEV (reference sequence). V was trimmed by 5 bases and J by 7 bases, leaving 12 bases between them. This CDR3 contains 13 residues. The CDR3 DNA reads as TGTGCCAGCAGTCCGACATCAGACCAGCCCCAGCATTTT. The encoded protein is CASSPTSDQPQHF.

V and J are TRBV9 and TRBJ1-1; no clear D gene. Germline CDR1 SGDLS, CDR2 YYNGEE. V was clipped by 2 bases and J by 2 bases, with 10 bases between them. The CDR3 is 14 residues long. CDR3 sequence: CASSVGPTNTEAFF. CDR3 in DNA: TGTGCCAGCAGCGTGGGTCCTACTAACACTGAAGCTTTCTTT.

V gene TRBV20-1 combines with J gene TRBJ2-1; D is ambiguous. The CDR3 totals 13 residues. V was pared by 3 bases and J by 7 bases, with 13 bases between. Germline lookup yields CDR1 DFQATT and CDR2 SNEGSKA (reference sequence). Written as DNA, the CDR3 is TGCAGTGCTAGTTGGGCTATTGGAAATGAGCAGTTCTTC. Translating gives CSASWAIGNEQFF.

The chain is built from TRBV20-1 and TRBJ2-1; D not certain. CDR1 is DFQATT, CDR2 SNEGSKA, per germline (reference sequence). CDR3 length: 14 amino acids. Between the trimmed V and J ends, which lost 2 bases and 7 bases, there was a span of 15 bases. The CDR3 coding sequence is TGCAGTGCTAGATCTGGAACAAATCCAAATGAGCAGTTCTTC. Amino acid sequence: CSARSGTNPNEQFF.

This chain links TRBV7-9 with TRBJ2-1, with D hard to call. V lost 4 bases, J lost 8 bases, and 9 bases lay in between. Germline loops: CDR1 SEHNR, CDR2 FQNEAQ (reference sequence). The length of the CDR3 is 12 residues. The CDR3 protein is CASSSEFYEQFF. The DNA for the CDR3 is TGTGCCAGCAGCTCGGAGTTCTATGAGCAGTTCTTC.

The chain recombines TRBV30 with TRBJ2-2; TRBD2 might be the D (5 bases). Per the germline V gene, CDR1 is GTSNPN and CDR2 is SVGIG (reference sequence). The CDR3 length is 13 residues. The V and J ends lost 6 bases and 3 bases respectively, with 11 bases between them. The CDR3 is CACPGYYTGELFF. CDR3 coding DNA: TGTGCCTGTCCGGGATACTACACCGGGGAGCTGTTTTTT.

This rearrangement joins TRBV27 to TRBJ2-1; D ambiguous. Germline CDR1 MNHEY, CDR2 SMNVEV (reference sequence). Trimming shortened V by 3 bases and J by 2 bases, and 8 bases separated the two germline ends. The CDR3 has 14 residues. CDR3 DNA sequence: TGTGCCAGCAGTTTGGACGACACCTACAATGAGCAGTTCTTC. This translates into CASSLDDTYNEQFF.

The chain combines TRBV5-6 with TRBJ2-1; TRBD2 aligns across 11 bases. Germline V gene data show CDR1 as SGHDT and CDR2 as YYEEEE. Trimming took 4 bases from V and 9 from J; bases not matched to a gene: 6. The CDR3 has 14 residues. The CDR3 DNA reads as TGTGCCAGCAGCCCGGGACTAGCGGTCTCTGAGCAGTTCTTC. Translating it yields CASSPGLAVSEQFF. Drawing the rest from reference TRBV5-6 and TRBJ2-1, the complete variable domain is DAGVTQSPTHLIKTRGQQVTLRCSPKSGHDTVSWYQQALGQGPQFIFQYYEEEERQRGNFPDRFSGHQFPNYSSELNVNALLLGDSALYLCASSPGLAVSEQFFGPGTRLTVL.

The chain recombines TRBV11-2 with TRBJ2-4; D tentatively fits TRBD1 or TRBD2 (6 bases each). The germline V gene has CDR1 SGHAT and CDR2 FQNNGV. The V gene lost 8 bases and the J gene lost 5 bases, with 16 bases spanning the gap. There are 14 residues in the CDR3. This CDR3 is CASETGTGENIQYF. The CDR3 nucleotides read TGTGCCAGCGAGACAGGAACGGGGGAAAACATTCAGTACTTC.

V is TRBV23-1 and J is TRBJ2-7; TRBD1 matches 10 bases. TRBV23-1 belongs to the ORF category, with a function that is uncertain. There are 18 residues in the CDR3. Trimming removed 4 bases from V and 4 bases from J; junction bases left unmatched: 16. CDR3 in amino acids: CASSRAPRQGAEEYEQYF. The CDR3 DNA follows: TGCGCCAGCAGTCGTGCCCCGAGACAGGGGGCCGAGGAGTACGAGCAGTACTTC.

The chain combines TRBV4-3 with TRBJ2-5; the D gene could be TRBD1 or TRBD2 (6 bases each). Per germline, CDR1 LGHNA and CDR2 YSLEER. Trimming pared 4 bases from V and 5 bases from J, leaving 17 bases between. This CDR3 has 15 residues. CDR3 DNA: TGCGCCAGCAGCCCCTGGACGGGGGACACTGAGACCCAGTACTTC. This translates into CASSPWTGDTETQYF.

The chain is built from TRBV24-1 and TRBJ2-1; D is possibly TRBD1 (6 bases). Germline CDR1 is KGHDR and CDR2 is SFDVKD. The length of the CDR3 is 13 residues. V lost 11 bases to trimming and J lost 6 bases, with 16 bases between them. The CDR3 region has the DNA TGTGCCATCGGACAGAGTTTAGGCAATGAGCAGTTCTTC. It encodes CAIGQSLGNEQFF.